This TCR beta chain was documented in a study of blood T cells in healthy people across ages. The study's findings and limits: Diversity of TCR beta per million T cells declined in a roughly linear way with age.

Those donating, healthy Caucasian individuals from Russia, were aged about 6 to 100. Peripheral blood from each donor was collected in a volume of about 9.9 milliliters. Total RNA was extracted at no less than 5 micrograms per sample. This clonotype was seen more than once but under ten times. The antigen remains unidentified. Trimming stripped 7 bases from V and 3 bases from J, with 13 bases between. The CDR3 length is 13 residues. Germline-derived CDR1 and CDR2 are MNHEY and SVGEGT. Sample-barcoded 5' priming and a J-beta primer mix drove a second PCR of about 7 to 11 cycles. TCRdb analysed the 5' RACE reads with MiXCR anew, one entry per CDR3 protein. In the table there are approximately 1,100,000 distinct CDR3 sequences, 40% to 45% of which are singletons.

The J gene is TRBJ2-7, the V gene TRBV6-2 or TRBV6-3; D is unclear. This clonotype was obtained from a woman aged 55-69 years in good health. What was sequenced was blood. The CDR3 region is CASNDGRFYEQYF. As DNA, the CDR3 is TGTGCCAGCAACGACGGTCGATTCTACGAGCAGTACTTC.